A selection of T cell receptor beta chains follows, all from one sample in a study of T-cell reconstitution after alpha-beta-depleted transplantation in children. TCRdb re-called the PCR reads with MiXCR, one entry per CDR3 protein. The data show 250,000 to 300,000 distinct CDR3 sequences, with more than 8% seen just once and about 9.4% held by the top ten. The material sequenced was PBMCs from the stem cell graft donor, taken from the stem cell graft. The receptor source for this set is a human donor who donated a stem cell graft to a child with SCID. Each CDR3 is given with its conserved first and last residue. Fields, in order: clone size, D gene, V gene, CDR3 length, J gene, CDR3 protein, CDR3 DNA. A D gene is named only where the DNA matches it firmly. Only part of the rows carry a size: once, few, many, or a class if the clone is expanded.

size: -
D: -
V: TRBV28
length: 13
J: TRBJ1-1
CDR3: CAGRGASNTEAFF
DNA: TGTGCCGGCAGAGGGGCTTCGAACACTGAAGCTTTCTTT

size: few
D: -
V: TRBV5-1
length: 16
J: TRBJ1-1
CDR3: CASSLGGFGTNTEAFF
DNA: TGCGCCAGCAGCTTGGGGGGGTTTGGAACGAACACTGAAGCTTTCTTT

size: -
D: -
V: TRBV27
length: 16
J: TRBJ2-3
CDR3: CASSFLQVGGHDTQYF
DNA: TGTGCCAGCAGTTTTCTTCAGGTGGGGGGGCATGATACGCAGTATTTT

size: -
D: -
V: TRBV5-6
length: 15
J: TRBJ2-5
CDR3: CASRLTGTGKETQYF
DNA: TGTGCCAGCAGACTTACCGGGACGGGAAAAGAGACCCAGTACTTC

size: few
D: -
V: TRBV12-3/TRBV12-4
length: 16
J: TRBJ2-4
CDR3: CASSLFQGLVKNIQYF
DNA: TGTGCCAGCAGTTTATTCCAGGGTTTAGTCAAAAACATTCAGTACTTC

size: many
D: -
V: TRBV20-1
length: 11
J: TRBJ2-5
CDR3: CSAKGQETQYF
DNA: TGCAGTGCTAAGGGTCAAGAGACCCAGTACTTC

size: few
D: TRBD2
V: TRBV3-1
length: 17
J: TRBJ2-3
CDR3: CASSQLAGALRTDTQYF
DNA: TGTGCCAGCAGCCAACTAGCGGGGGCTCTGCGCACAGATACGCAGTATTTT

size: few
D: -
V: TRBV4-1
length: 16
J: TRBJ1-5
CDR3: CASSQSAGRGDQPQHF
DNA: TGCGCCAGCAGCCAGTCGGCGGGCAGAGGAGATCAGCCCCAGCATTTT

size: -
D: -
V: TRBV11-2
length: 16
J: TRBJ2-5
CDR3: CASSLDGRPSEEIQYF
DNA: TGTGCCAGCAGCTTAGATGGTCGGCCTAGTGAAGAGATCCAGTACTTC

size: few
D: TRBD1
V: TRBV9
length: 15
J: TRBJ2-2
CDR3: CASSVVRGLDGELFF
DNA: TGTGCCAGCAGCGTAGTGAGGGGGCTCGACGGGGAGCTGTTTTTT

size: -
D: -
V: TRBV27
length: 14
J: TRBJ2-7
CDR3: CASSPRDASYEQYF
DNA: TGTGCCAGCAGTCCCCGGGACGCCTCCTACGAGCAGTACTTC

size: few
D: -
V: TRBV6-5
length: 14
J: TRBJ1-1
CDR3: CASSLAGVDTEAFF
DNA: TGTGCCAGCAGTTTGGCGGGGGTGGATACTGAAGCTTTCTTT

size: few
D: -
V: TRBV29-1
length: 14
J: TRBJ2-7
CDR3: CSKIPGVFVHEQYF
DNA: TGCAGCAAGATTCCGGGAGTATTTGTGCACGAGCAGTACTTC

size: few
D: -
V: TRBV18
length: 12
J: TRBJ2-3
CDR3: CASSPQRDTQYF
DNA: TGTGCCAGCTCACCTCAGCGAGATACGCAGTATTTT

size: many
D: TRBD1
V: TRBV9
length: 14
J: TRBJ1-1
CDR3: CASSVATGGAEAFF
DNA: TGTGCCAGCAGCGTAGCAACAGGGGGTGCTGAAGCTTTCTTT

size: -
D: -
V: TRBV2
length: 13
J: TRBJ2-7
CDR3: CATRGGDSYEQYF
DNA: TGTGCCACCCGAGGAGGCGACTCCTACGAGCAGTACTTC

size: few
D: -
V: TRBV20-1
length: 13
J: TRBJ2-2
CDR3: CSAREINTGELFF
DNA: TGCAGTGCTAGAGAGATAAACACCGGGGAGCTGTTTTTT

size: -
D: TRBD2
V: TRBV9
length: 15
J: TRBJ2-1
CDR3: CASSVASGGISEQFF
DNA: TGTGCCAGCAGCGTAGCTAGCGGGGGAATCTCGGAGCAGTTCTTC

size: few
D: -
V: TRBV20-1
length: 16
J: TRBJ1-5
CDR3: CSAPKGGLWSNQPQHF
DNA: TGCAGTGCCCCGAAGGGGGGACTATGGAGCAATCAGCCCCAGCATTTT

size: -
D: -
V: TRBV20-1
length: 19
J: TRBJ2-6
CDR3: CSARLITGGRGSGANVLTF
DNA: TGCAGTGCTAGACTTATTACTGGAGGCCGTGGGTCTGGGGCCAACGTCCTGACTTTC

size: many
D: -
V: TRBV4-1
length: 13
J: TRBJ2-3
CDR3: CASSQEEWGTQYF
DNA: TGCGCCAGCAGCCAAGAAGAATGGGGTACGCAGTATTTT

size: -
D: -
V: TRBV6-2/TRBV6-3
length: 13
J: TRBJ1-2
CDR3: CASSYSAPYGYTF
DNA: TGTGCCAGCAGTTATTCCGCTCCCTATGGCTACACCTTC

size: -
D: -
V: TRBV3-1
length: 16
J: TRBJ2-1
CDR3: CASSRGAGISYNEQFF
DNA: TGTGCCAGCAGCCGGGGGGCTGGGATCTCCTACAATGAGCAGTTCTTC

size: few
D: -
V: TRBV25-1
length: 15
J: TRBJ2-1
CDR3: CASSRRGSSYNEQFF
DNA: TGTGCCAGCAGTCGTCGGGGGAGCTCCTACAATGAGCAGTTCTTC

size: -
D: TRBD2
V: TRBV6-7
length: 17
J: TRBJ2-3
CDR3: CASSRPWTSGGADTQYF
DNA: TGTGCCAGCAGTCGCCCGTGGACTAGCGGGGGGGCGGATACGCAGTATTTT

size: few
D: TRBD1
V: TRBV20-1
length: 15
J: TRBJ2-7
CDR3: CSATPGTEISYEQYF
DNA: TGCAGTGCTACACCCGGGACAGAGATATCCTACGAGCAGTACTTC

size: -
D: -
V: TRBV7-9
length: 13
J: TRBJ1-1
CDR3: CASSLASPTEAFF
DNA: TGTGCCAGCAGCTTAGCATCCCCGACTGAAGCTTTCTTT

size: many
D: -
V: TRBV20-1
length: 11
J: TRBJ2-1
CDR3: CSARQYNEQFF
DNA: TGCAGTGCCAGACAGTACAATGAGCAGTTCTTC

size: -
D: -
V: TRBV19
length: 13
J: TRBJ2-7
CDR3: CASSPGSVYEQYF
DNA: TGTGCCAGTAGTCCCGGAAGCGTCTACGAGCAGTACTTC